This record concerns one T cell receptor (beta chain) sequence. Its antigen is undetermined. V was trimmed by 4 bases and J by 3 bases, leaving 10 bases between them. Germline V gene data show CDR1 as MNHEY and CDR2 as SVGAGI. CDR3 length: 13 residues. In the original workflow: Junction-only sequences produced by ImmunoSEQ had no quality scores, so filtering differed. This table comes from immunoSEQ multiplex PCR, and its TCRdb copy is limited to in-frame clones, with some not included. Clone size and the V and J calls come from that table; the DNA yielded D and trimming. This table holds 190,000 or so clones, approximately 60% found once. The data stem from a study of shared clonotypes between healthy human individuals. Overall study: CD8 memory received one plate per donor, CD8 naive two, CD4 memory three and CD4 naive three.

Study-level points and caveats: It was observed that roughly 4.8% of naive CD4 clonotypes were shared across a handful of donors. Relative to clonotypes present in all four donors, those not shared had lower generation probabilities.

The clonotype was recovered from a man younger than 45 in good health. The sequenced material came from memory CD4+ T cells sorted from blood. Stated subset: CD45RA-negative fraction. The rearrangement links TRBV6-5 to TRBJ2-7; no definite D call. The CDR3 loop reads CASSSDIDYEQYF. The CDR3 DNA reads as TGTGCCAGCAGTTCAGACATCGACTACGAGCAGTACTTC.